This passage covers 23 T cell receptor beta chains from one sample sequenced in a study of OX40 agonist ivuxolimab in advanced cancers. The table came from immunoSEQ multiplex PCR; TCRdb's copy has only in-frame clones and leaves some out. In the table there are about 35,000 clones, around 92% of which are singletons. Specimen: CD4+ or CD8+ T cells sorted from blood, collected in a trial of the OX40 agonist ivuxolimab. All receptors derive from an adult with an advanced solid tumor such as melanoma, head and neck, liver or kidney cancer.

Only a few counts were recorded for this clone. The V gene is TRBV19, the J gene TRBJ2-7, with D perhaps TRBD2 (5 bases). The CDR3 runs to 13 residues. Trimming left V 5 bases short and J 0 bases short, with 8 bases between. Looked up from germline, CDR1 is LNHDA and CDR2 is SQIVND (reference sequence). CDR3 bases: TGTGCCAGTAGTGCGGGCCTCTCCTACGAGCAGTACTTC. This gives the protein CASSAGLSYEQYF.

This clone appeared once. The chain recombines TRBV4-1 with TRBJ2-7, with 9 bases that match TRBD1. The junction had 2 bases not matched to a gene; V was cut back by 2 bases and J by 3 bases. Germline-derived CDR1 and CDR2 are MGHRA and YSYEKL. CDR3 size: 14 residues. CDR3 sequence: CASSQNRGLYEQYF. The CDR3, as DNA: TGCGCCAGCAGCCAAAACAGGGGGCTCTACGAGCAGTACTTC.

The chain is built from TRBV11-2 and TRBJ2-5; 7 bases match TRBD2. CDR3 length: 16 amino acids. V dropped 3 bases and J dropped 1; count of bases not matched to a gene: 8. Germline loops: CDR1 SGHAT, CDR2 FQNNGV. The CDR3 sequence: CASSFQGGRAQETQYF. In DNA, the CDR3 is TGTGCCAGCAGCTTTCAGGGAGGGAGGGCCCAAGAGACCCAGTACTTC. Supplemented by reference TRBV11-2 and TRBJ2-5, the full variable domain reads EAGVAQSPRYKIIEKRQSVAFWCNPISGHATLYWYQQILGQGPKLLIQFQNNGVVDDSQLPKDRFSAERLKGVDSTLKIQPAKLEDSAVYLCASSFQGGRAQETQYFGPGTRLLVL.

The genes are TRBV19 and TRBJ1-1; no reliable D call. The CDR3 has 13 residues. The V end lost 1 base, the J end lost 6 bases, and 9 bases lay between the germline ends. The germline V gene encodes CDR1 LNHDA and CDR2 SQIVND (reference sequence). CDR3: CASSIAPASEAFF. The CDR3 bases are TGTGCCAGTAGTATAGCCCCGGCTTCTGAAGCTTTCTTT.

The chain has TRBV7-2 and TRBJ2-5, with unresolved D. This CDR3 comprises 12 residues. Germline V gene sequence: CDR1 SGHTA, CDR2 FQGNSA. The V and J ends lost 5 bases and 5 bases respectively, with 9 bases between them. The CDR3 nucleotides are TGTGCCAGCAGCCTCCCTTGGGAGACCCAGTACTTC. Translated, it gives CASSLPWETQYF.

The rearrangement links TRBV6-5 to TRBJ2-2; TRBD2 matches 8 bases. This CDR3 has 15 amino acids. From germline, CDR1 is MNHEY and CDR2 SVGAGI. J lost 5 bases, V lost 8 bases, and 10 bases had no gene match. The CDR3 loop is CASVSGSRQTGELFF. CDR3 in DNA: TGTGCCAGCGTAAGCGGGAGTCGACAAACCGGGGAGCTGTTTTTT.

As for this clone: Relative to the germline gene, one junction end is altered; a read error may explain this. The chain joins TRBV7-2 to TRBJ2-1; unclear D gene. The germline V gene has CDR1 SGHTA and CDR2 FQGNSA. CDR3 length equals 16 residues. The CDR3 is CASSQDLGGSYNEQFF. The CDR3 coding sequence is TGCGCCAGCAGCCAAGATCTGGGCGGTTCCTACAATGAGCAGTTCTTC.

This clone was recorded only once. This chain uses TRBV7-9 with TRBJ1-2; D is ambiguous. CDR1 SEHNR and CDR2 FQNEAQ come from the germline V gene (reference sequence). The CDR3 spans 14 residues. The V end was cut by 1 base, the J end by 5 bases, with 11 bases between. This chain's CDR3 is CASSLGGERYGYTF. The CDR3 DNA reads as TGTGCCAGCAGCTTAGGGGGAGAGAGGTATGGCTACACCTTC.

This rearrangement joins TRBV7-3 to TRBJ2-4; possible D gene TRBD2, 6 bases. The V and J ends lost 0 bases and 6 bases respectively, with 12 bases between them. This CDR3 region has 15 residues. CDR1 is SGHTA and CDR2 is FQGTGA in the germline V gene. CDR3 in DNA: TGTGCCAGCAGCTTAACTGGCGGGGACTCAAACATTCAGTACTTC. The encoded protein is CASSLTGGDSNIQYF.

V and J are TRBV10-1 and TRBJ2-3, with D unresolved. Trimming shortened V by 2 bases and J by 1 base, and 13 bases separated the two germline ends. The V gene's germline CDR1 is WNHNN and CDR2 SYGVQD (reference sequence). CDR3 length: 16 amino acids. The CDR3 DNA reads TGCGCCAGCAGTGAGATTTCTGTTTTGGGCACAGATACGCAGTATTTT. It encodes CASSEISVLGTDTQYF.

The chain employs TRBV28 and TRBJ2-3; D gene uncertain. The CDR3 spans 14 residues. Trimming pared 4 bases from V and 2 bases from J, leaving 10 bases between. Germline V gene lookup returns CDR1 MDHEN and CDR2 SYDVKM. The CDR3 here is CASSSDTDTDTQYF. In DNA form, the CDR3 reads TGTGCCAGCAGTTCAGACACAGACACAGATACGCAGTATTTT. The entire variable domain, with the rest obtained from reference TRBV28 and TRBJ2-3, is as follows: DVKVTQSSRYLVKRTGEKVFLECVQDMDHENMFWYRQDPGLGLRLIYFSYDVKMKEKGDIPEGYSVSREKKERFSLILESASTNQTSMYLCASSSDTDTDTQYFGPGTRLTVL.

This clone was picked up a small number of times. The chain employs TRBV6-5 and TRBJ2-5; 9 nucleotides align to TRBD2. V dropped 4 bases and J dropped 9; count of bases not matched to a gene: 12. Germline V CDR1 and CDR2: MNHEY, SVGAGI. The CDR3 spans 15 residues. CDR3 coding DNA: TGTGCCAGCAGTTCCCCGGCTAGCGGGGTGGGGGCCCAGTACTTC. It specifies CASSSPASGVGAQYF.

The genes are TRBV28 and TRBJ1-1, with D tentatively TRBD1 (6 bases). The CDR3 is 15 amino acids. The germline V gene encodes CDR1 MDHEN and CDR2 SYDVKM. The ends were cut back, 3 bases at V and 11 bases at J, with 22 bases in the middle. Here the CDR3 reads CASSFAPDRPRGAFF. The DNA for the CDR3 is TGTGCCAGCAGTTTCGCCCCAGACAGGCCCCGGGGGGCTTTCTTT.

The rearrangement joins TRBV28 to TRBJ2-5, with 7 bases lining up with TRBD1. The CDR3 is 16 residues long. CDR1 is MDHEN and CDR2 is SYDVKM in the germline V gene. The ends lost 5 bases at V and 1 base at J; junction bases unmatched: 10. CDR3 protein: CASSTNQGQSQETQYF. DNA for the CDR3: TGTGCCAGCAGTACGAACCAGGGACAGTCCCAAGAGACCCAGTACTTC.

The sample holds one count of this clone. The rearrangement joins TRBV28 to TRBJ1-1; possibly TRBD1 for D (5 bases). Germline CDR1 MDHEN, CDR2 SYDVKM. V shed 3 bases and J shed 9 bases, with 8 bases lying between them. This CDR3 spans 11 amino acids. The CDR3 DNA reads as TGTGCCAGCAGTTTCCGGGGGAAAGCTTTCTTT. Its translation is CASSFRGKAFF. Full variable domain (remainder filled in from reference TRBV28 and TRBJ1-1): DVKVTQSSRYLVKRTGEKVFLECVQDMDHENMFWYRQDPGLGLRLIYFSYDVKMKEKGDIPEGYSVSREKKERFSLILESASTNQTSMYLCASSFRGKAFFGQGTRLTVV.

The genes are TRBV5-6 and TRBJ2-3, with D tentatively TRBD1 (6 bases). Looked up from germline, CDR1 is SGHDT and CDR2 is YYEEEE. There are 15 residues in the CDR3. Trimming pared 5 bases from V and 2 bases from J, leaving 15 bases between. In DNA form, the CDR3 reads TGTGCCAGCAGGCCCAGGGGTAGCCTCACAGATACGCAGTATTTT. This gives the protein CASRPRGSLTDTQYF.

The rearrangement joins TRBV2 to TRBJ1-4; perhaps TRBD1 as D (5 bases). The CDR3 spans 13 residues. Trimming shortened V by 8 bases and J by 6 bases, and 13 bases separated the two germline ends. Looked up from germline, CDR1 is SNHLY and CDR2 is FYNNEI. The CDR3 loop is CASGGRWDEKLFF. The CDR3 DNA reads TGTGCCAGCGGGGGTCGGTGGGATGAAAAACTGTTTTTT.

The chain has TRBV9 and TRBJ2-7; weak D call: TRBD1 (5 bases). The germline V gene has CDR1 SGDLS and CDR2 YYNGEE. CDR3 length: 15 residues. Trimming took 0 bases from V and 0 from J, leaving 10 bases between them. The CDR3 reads CASSVEGQSSYEQYF. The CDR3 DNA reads TGTGCCAGCAGCGTAGAGGGGCAGAGCTCCTACGAGCAGTACTTC.

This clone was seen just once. CDR3: CASSPGAGNEQFF. The CDR3 nucleotides read TGTGCCAGCAGCCCTGGTGCAGGTAATGAGCAGTTCTTC. This chain joins TRBV7-8 and TRBJ2-1; no clear D gene. Germline CDR1 reads SGHVS; CDR2 reads FQNEAQ. The CDR3 spans 13 residues. Trimming removed 5 bases from V and 7 bases from J, with 12 bases in between.

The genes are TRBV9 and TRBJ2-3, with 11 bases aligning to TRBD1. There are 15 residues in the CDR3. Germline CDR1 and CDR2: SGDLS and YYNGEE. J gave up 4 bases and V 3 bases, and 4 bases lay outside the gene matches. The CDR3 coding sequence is TGTGCCAGCAGCGAGGGACAGGGGGTATCAGATACGCAGTATTTT. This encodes CASSEGQGVSDTQYF.

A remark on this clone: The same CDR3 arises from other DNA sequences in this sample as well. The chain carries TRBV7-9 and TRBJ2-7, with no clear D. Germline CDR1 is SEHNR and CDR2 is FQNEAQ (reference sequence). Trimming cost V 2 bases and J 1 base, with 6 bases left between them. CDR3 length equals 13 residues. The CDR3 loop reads CASSLPGSYEQYF. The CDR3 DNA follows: TGTGCCAGCAGCTTACCCGGTTCCTACGAGCAGTACTTC.

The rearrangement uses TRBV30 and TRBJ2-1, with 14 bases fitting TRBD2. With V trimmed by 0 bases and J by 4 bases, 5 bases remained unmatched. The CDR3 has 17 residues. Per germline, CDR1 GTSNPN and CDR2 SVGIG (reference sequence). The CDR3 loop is CAWSVRGLAGVYNEQFF. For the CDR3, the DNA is TGTGCCTGGAGTGTACGGGGACTAGCGGGGGTATACAATGAGCAGTTCTTC.

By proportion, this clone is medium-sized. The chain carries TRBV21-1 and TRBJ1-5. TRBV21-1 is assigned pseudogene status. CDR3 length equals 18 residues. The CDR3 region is CASSPPLAGAYSNQPQHF. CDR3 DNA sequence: TGTGCCAGCAGCCCCCCGTTAGCGGGTGCCTATAGCAATCAGCCCCAGCATTTT.